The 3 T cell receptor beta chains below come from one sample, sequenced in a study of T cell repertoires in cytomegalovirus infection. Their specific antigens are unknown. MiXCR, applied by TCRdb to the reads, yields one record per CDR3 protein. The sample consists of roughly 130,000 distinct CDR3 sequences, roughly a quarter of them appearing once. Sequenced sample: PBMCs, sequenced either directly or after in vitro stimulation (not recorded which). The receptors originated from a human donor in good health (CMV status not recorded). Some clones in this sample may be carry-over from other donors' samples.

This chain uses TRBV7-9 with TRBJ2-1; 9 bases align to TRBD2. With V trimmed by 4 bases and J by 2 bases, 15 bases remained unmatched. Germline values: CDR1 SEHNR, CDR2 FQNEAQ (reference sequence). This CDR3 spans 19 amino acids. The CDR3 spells CASSSPEGYSGSPYNEQFF. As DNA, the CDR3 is TGTGCCAGCAGCTCACCCGAGGGGTATAGCGGGAGCCCCTACAATGAGCAGTTCTTC.

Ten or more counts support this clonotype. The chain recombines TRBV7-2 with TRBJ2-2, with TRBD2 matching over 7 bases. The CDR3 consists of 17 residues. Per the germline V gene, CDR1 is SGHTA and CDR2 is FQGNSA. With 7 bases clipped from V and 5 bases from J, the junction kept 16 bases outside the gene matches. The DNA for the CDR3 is TGTGCCAGCATGGGATGGGGGGGAGGGCCTGGAACCGGGGAGCTGTTTTTT. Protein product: CASMGWGGGPGTGELFF. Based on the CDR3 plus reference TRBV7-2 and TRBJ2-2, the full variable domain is GAGVSQSPSNKVTEKGKDVELRCDPISGHTALYWYRQSLGQGLEFLIYFQGNSAPDKSGLPSDRFSAERTGGSVSTLTIQRTQQEDSAVYLCASMGWGGGPGTGELFFGEGSRLTVL.

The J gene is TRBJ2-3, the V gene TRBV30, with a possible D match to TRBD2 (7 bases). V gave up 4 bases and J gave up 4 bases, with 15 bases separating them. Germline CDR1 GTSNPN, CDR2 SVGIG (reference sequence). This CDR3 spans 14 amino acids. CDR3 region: CAWTSAGAPDTQYF. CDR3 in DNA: TGTGCCTGGACCTCGGCGGGGGCCCCAGATACGCAGTATTTT.